This T cell receptor (beta chain) was identified during a study of prognosis after radiotherapy for stage I lung cancer (dated by TCRdb to the early 2020s). With respect to the entire study: Between early 2018 and January 2019, under 20 patients with stage I NSCLC were enrolled in Nanjing, China. About 14 patients had newly diagnosed primary stage I lung tumors, and a few had oligometastatic NSCLC after surgical resection of the primary tumor. All patients were regarded as medically inoperable, because of comorbidities in over 10 patients and refusal of surgery in 6 to 8 patients. The cohort included 10 to 15 men and about six women, with a median age of approximately 74 years and a range of roughly 53 to 85 years. Tumor histology was squamous cell carcinoma in more than 5 patients and adenocarcinoma in twelve. Image-guided IMRT or VMAT was used to deliver SBRT in 3 to 5 fractions at a biologically effective dose of at least 100 Gy. In every patient, SBRT was given without any concurrent therapy. After SBRT, distant metastases developed in about 20% of the 19 patients at a median of 7 months, while the remaining 15 patients had no significant progression. This study profiled peripheral blood TCR beta repertoires from stage I NSCLC patients before and after stereotactic body radiotherapy and linked the repertoires to distant failure. The study took one blood sample before SBRT and one after SBRT from each of 20 or so patients and sequenced all 40 or so samples. Points the paper makes about the study in general: No adjustment for multiple comparisons was applied to any of the reported P values. The study was limited by its small cohort and short follow-up, and the findings require independent validation. TRBV and TRBJ usage frequencies reportedly differed by metastasis status, in two V genes at baseline and in fewer than 10 V and two J genes after SBRT. Post-SBRT Shannon entropy and its change from baseline were lower in patients who developed distant metastases; baseline Shannon entropy was not associated with metastases. No determination of tumor specificity was made for expanded TCR clones. Unique TCR clone counts fell after SBRT (median 10,088 before versus under 8,000 after; Wilcoxon paired P=0.011).

On this clonotype: No cognate antigen has been identified for it. No base quality information exists; no much larger clone differs at one position.

A history of other malignancies or of prior chemotherapy or radiotherapy was absent in all patients, and node-negative disease was shown on CT and PET/CT in all patients. About 6.4 milliliters of peripheral venous blood were drawn into EDTA tubes at each of two time points. Ficoll-Paque Plus density-gradient centrifugation was used to isolate PBMCs. Right after collection, samples were kept at -80 degrees C until analysis. The germline V gene (reference sequence) provides CDR1 LNHDA and CDR2 SQIVND. The CDR3 has 16 amino acids, counting the end cysteine and phenylalanine. Only the CDR3 portion is preserved as DNA: 48 bases, with reading frame beginning at the first base. The germline ends are 14 bases apart after V is trimmed by 1 base and J by 4 bases. Two rounds of multiplex PCR were used to amplify the TCR beta CDR3 region from genomic DNA. In the first PCR round, primers specific to each TRBV and TRBJ gene were used, and the primer sequences were filed in Chinese patent CN105087789A. The second PCR round used universal primers. The Roche High Pure PCR Template Preparation Kit was used to extract genomic DNA from the frozen PBMCs. An Illumina HiSeq 3000 was used to sequence the libraries paired-end with 151 bp reads. As for the original processing: Raw reads lacking the multiplex PCR primer sequences were removed with CutAdapt. Using PEAR, the high-quality paired reads were merged into contigs. TRB V, D and J gene segments were assigned to each contig with MiXCR by alignment to reference sequences. CDR3 sequences were clustered by base quality and sequence similarity to remove sequencing errors. Shannon entropy, normalized by the natural log of the productive TCR sequence number, served as the measure of diversity. One minus Shannon entropy divided by the natural log of the number of unique clonotypes was used as the definition of clonality. The Youden index of ROC curves was used to select progression-free survival cut-offs for repertoire metrics, and analyses were performed in R 3.5.3. TCRdb itself trimmed the public reads at Q25 with fastp, ran MiXCR and retained productive beta chains. Every distinct CDR3 protein forms one entry, paired with its most common genes and DNA. The V and J calls, along with clone size, are taken from TCRdb and not from the paper's own processing. This sample gives about 13,000 distinct CDR3 sequences in total; around 48% of them show up just once. Approximately 30% of the sample rests with the top ten.

This chain is built from TRBV19 and TRBJ2-1; confidence is insufficient to name the D gene. This receptor was obtained from a donor aged 50 or older with non-small cell lung cancer. The source was PBMCs, collected before or after stereotactic body radiation therapy (not recorded which). This receptor has the CDR3 CASSIVGWRSYNEQFF. DNA sequence: TGTGCCAGTAGTATAGTTGGTTGGCGGAGTTACAATGAGCAGTTCTTC.